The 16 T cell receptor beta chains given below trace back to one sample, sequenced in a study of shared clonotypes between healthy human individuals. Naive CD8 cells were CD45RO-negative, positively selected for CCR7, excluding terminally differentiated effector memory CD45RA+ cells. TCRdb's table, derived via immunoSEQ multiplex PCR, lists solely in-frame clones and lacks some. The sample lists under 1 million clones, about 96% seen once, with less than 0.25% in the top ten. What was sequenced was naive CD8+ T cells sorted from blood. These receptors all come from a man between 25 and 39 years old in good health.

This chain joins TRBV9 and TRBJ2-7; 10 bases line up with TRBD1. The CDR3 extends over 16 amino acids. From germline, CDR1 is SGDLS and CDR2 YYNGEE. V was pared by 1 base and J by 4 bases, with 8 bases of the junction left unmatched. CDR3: CASSVSPGQGLYEQYF. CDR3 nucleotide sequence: TGTGCCAGCAGCGTATCTCCGGGACAGGGGTTGTACGAGCAGTACTTC.

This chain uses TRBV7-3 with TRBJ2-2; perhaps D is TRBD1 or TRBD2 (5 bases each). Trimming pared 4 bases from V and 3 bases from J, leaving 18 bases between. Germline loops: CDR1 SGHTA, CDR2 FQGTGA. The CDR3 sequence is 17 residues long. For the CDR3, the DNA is TGTGCCAGCAGCTCCCCGGGACCACCGAGGTACACCGGGGAGCTGTTTTTT. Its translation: CASSSPGPPRYTGELFF.

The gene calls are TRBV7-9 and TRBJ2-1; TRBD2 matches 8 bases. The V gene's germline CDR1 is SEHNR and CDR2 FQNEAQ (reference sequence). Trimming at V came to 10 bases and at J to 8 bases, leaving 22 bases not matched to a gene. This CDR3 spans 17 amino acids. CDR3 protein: CAIRMMTGTSRIDEQFF. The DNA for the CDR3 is TGTGCCATCCGAATGATGACCGGGACTAGTAGGATCGATGAGCAGTTCTTC.

The CDR3 loop reads CASSTPDRAGANVLTF. In DNA, the CDR3 is TGTGCCAGCAGCACCCCGGACAGGGCTGGGGCCAACGTCCTGACTTTC. The chain uses TRBV13 and TRBJ2-6; 8 bases agree with TRBD1. The CDR3 has 16 amino acids. Germline values: CDR1 PRHDT, CDR2 FYEKMQ (reference sequence). V trimming: 5 bases; J trimming: 2 bases; junction bases outside the gene matches: 5.

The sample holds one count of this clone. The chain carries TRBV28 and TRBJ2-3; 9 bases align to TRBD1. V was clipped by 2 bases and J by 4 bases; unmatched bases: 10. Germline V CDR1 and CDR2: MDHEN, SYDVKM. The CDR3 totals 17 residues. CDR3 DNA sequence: TGTGCCAGCAGTTTACCCCCAACAGGGGGCTGGGCAGATACGCAGTATTTT. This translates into CASSLPPTGGWADTQYF.

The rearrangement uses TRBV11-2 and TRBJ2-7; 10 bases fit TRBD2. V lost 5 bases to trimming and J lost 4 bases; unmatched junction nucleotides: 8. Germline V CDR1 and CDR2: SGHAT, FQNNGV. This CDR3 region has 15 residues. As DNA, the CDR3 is TGTGCCAGCAGCCCTCGCACTAGCGGGGCTTACGAGCAGTACTTC. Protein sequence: CASSPRTSGAYEQYF. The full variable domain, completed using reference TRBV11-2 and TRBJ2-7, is EAGVAQSPRYKIIEKRQSVAFWCNPISGHATLYWYQQILGQGPKLLIQFQNNGVVDDSQLPKDRFSAERLKGVDSTLKIQPAKLEDSAVYLCASSPRTSGAYEQYFGPGTRLTVT.

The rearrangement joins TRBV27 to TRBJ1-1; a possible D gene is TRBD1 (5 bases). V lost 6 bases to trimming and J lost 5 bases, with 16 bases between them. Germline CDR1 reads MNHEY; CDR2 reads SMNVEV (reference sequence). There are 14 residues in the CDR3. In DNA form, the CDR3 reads TGTGCCAGCAGAATCCAGGGTTTTTGGACTGAAGCTTTCTTT. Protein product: CASRIQGFWTEAFF.

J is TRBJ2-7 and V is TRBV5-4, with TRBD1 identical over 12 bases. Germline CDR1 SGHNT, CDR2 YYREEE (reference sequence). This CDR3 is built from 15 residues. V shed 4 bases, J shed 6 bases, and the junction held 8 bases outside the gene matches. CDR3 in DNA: TGTGCCAGCAGCCGCCTCGGGACAGGGGGCGGCGAGCAGTACTTC. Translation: CASSRLGTGGGEQYF.

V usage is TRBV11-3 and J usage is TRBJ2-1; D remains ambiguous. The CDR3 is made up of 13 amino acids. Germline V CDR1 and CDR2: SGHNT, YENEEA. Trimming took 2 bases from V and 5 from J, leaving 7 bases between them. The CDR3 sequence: CASSLRLDNEQFF. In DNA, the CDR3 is TGTGCCAGCAGCTTACGACTCGACAATGAGCAGTTCTTC.

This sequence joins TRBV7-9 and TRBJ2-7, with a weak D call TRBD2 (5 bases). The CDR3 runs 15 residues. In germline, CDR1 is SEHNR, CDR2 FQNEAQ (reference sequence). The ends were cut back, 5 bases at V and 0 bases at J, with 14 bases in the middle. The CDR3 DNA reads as TGTGCCAGCAGCAACCTAGCATACTCCTCCTACGAGCAGTACTTC. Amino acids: CASSNLAYSSYEQYF.

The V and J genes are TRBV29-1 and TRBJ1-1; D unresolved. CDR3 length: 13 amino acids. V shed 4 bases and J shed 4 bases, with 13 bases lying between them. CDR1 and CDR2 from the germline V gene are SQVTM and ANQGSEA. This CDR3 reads CSVGGLRGTEAFF. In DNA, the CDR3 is TGCAGCGTTGGGGGTTTACGAGGCACTGAAGCTTTCTTT.

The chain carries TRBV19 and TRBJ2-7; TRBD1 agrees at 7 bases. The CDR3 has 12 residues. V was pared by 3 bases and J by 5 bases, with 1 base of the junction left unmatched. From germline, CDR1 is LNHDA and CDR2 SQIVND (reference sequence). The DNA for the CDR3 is TGTGCCAGTAGTATGACAGGGAACGAGCAGTACTTC. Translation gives CASSMTGNEQYF.

Written as DNA, the CDR3 is TGTGCCAGCAGTTTGTCCCCCGGCGGAGGGGGATATGAAAAACTGTTTTTT. Its protein product is CASSLSPGGGGYEKLFF. This chain links TRBV28 with TRBJ1-4, with D possibly matching TRBD1 (6 bases). This CDR3 comprises 17 residues. V was clipped by 3 bases and J by 6 bases, with 20 bases between them. Germline CDR1 reads MDHEN; CDR2 reads SYDVKM.

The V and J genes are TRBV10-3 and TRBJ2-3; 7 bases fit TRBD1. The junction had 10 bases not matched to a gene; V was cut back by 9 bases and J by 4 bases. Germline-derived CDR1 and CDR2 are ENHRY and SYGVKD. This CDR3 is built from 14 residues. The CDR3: CAMSKGALADTQYF. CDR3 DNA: TGTGCCATGTCGAAGGGGGCCCTCGCAGATACGCAGTATTTT.

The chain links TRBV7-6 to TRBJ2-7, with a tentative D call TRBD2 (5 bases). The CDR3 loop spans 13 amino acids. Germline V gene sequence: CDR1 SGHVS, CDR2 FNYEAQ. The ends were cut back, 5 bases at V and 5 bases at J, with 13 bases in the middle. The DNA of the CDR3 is TGTGCCAGCAGCCAATTTCGGGAAGACGAGCAGTACTTC. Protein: CASSQFREDEQYF.

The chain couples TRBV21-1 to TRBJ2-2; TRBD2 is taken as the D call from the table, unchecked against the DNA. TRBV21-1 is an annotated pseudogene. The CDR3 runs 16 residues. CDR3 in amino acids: CASNIRTRGYTGELFF. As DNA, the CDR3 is TGTGCCAGCAATATACGGACTAGGGGGTACACCGGGGAGCTGTTTTTT.